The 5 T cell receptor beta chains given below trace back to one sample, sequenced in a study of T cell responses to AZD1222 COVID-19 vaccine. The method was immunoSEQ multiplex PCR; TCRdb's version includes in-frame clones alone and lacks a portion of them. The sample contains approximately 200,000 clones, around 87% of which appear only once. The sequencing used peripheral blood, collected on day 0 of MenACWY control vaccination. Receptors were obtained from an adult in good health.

The CDR3 sequence: CASGLVLGDRDRLTDTQYF. CDR3 bases: TGTGCTAGTGGTTTGGTACTCGGGGACCGGGACAGGCTCACAGATACGCAGTATTTT. V and J are TRBV12-5 and TRBJ2-3; 8 bases map to TRBD1. CDR3 length: 19 residues. Germline assignment: CDR1 LGHNT and CDR2 FRNRAP. Trimming at V came to 0 bases and at J to 2 bases, leaving 13 bases not matched to a gene.

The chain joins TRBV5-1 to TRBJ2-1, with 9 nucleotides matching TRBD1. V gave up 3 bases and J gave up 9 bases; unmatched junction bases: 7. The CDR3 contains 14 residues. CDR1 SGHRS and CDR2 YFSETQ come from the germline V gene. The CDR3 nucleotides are TGCGCCAGCAGCTGGGGGACAGGGAGGGGTGAGCAGTTCTTC. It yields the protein CASSWGTGRGEQFF.

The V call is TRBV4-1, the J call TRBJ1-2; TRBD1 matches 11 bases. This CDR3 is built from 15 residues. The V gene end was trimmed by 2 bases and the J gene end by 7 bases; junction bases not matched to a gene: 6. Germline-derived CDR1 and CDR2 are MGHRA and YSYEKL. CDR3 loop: CASSQFGQGARGYTF. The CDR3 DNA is TGCGCCAGCAGCCAATTCGGACAGGGGGCACGTGGCTACACCTTC.

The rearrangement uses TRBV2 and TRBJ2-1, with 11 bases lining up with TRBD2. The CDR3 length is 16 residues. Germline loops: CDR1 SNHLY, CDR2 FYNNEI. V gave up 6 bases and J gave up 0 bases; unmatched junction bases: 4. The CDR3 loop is CASRETSGNSYNEQFF. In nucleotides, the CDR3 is TGTGCCAGCAGGGAGACTAGCGGGAACTCCTACAATGAGCAGTTCTTC.

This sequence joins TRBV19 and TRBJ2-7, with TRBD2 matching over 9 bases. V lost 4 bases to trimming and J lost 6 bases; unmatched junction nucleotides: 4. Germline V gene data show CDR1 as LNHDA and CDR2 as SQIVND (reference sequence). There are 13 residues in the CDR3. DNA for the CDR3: TGTGCCAGTAGTAGCGGGAGGGGGGTCGAGCAGTACTTC. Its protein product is CASSSGRGVEQYF.